This TCR beta chain was observed in a study of identical twins. Whole-study results and caveats: Monozygotic twin pairs showed more out-of-frame TCR alpha sharing than models estimated. Not following the same donors, the study drew its conclusions from cross-sectional statistical analysis.

MiXCR, applied by TCRdb to the 5' RACE reads, yields one record per CDR3 protein. The sample holds 450,000 to 500,000 distinct CDR3 sequences, over 11% seen once. This clonotype was counted between two and nine times. The antigen is not known. The CDR3 runs 13 residues. CDR1 DFQATT and CDR2 SNEGSKA come from the germline V gene (reference sequence). The V and J ends lost 2 bases and 6 bases respectively, with 13 bases between them. The sample also formed part of further work on yellow fever vaccine responses in identical twins.

The TCR sequence derives from a woman between 18 and 29 years old in good health. This chain links TRBV20-1 with TRBJ1-1; TRBD1 is a possible D gene (6 bases). Sequencing was done on a sample of CD4+ T cells sorted from blood. CDR3 loop: CSARRPGGPEAFF. Here the CDR3 DNA reads TGCAGTGCTAGACGCCCCGGGGGGCCTGAAGCTTTCTTT.